The source of this T cell receptor (beta chain) is a study of OX40 agonist ivuxolimab in advanced cancers. The protocol was immunoSEQ multiplex PCR, while the TCRdb copy is restricted to in-frame clones and leaves out a portion. The data show tens of thousands of clones, over 75% seen once. Looked up from germline, CDR1 is LNHDA and CDR2 is SQIVND (reference sequence). The V end lost 1 base, the J end lost 6 bases, and 13 bases lay between the germline ends. This CDR3 contains 14 residues. The chain links TRBV19 to TRBJ2-7; D remains unclear. The sample consisted of CD4+ or CD8+ T cells sorted from blood, taken in a trial of the OX40 agonist ivuxolimab. The receptor was isolated from an adult with an advanced solid tumor such as melanoma, head and neck, liver or kidney cancer. The CDR3, as DNA: TGTGCCAGTAGTATAGGTCCCCTTATCGGCGAGCAGTACTTC. Its protein is CASSIGPLIGEQYF.